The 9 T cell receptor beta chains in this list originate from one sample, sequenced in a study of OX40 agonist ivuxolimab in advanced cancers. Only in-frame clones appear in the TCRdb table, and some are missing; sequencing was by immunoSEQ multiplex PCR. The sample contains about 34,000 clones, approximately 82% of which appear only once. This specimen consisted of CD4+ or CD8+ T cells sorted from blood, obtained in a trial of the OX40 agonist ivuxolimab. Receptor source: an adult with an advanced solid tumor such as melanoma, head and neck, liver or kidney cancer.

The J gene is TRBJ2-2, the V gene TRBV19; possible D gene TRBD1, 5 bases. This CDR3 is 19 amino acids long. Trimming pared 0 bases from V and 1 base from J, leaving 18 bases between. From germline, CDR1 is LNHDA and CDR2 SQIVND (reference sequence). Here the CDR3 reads CASSIDRGRALGNTGELFF. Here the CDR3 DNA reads TGTGCCAGTAGTATAGATAGGGGCAGGGCGTTGGGGAACACCGGGGAGCTGTTTTTT.

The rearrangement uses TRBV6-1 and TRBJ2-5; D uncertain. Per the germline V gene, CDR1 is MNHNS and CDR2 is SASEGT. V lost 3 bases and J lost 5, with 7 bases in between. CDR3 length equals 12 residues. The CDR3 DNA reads TGTGCCAGCAGTGAGGTAGGGGAGACCCAGTACTTC. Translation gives CASSEVGETQYF.

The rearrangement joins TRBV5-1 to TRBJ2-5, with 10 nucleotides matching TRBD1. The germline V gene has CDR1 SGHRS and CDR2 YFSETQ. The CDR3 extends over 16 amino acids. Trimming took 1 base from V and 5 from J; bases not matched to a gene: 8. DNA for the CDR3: TGCGCCAGCAGCTTGAGGGGACAGGGGACGGGTGAGACCCAGTACTTC. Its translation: CASSLRGQGTGETQYF.

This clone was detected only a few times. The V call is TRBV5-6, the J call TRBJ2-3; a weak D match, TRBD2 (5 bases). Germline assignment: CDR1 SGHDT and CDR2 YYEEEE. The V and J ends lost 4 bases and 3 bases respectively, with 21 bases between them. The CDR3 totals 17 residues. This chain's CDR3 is CASSAAPLALATDTQYF. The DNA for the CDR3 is TGTGCCAGCAGCGCCGCTCCTTTAGCGCTAGCAACAGATACGCAGTATTTT. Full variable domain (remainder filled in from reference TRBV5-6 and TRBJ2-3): DAGVTQSPTHLIKTRGQQVTLRCSPKSGHDTVSWYQQALGQGPQFIFQYYEEEERQRGNFPDRFSGHQFPNYSSELNVNALLLGDSALYLCASSAAPLALATDTQYFGPGTRLTVL.

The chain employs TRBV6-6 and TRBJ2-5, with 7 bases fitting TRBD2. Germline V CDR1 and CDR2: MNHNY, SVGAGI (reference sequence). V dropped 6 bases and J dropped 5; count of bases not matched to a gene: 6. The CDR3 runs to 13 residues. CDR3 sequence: CASRGGEGETQYF. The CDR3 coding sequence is TGTGCCAGCAGGGGGGGGGAGGGCGAGACCCAGTACTTC.

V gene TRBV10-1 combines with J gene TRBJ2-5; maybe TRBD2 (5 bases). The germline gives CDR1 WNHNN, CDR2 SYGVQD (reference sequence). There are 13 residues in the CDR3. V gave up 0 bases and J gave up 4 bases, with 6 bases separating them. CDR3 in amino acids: CASSESRAETQYF. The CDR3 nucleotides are TGCGCCAGCAGTGAGTCGCGGGCAGAGACCCAGTACTTC.

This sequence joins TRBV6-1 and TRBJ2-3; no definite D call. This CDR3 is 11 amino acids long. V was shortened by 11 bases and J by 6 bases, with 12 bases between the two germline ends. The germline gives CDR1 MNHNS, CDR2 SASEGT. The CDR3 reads CACSGLDTQYF. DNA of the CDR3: TGTGCCTGCTCCGGCCTGGATACGCAGTATTTT.

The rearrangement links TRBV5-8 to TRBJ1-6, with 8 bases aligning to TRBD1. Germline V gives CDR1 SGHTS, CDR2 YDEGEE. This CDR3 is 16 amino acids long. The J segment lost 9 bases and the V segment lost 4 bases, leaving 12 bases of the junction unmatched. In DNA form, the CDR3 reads TGTGCCAGCAGCCTGAACTCCGGGACAGGCGGTTCACCCCTCCACTTT. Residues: CASSLNSGTGGSPLHF.

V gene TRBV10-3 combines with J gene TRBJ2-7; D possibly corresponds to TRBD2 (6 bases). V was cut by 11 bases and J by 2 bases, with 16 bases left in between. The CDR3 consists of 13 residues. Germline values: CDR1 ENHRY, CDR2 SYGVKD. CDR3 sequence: CAARGAGTYEQYF. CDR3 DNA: TGTGCCGCGAGAGGGGCGGGGACCTACGAGCAGTACTTC.